A single sample is the source of the 5 T cell receptor beta chains below, sequenced in a study of post-analysis software for immune sequencing data. Prepared libraries of TCR beta cDNA carried unique molecular identifiers. MiXCR was run by TCRdb on the PCR reads, yielding one entry per CDR3 protein. The data show roughly 200,000 distinct CDR3 sequences, over 25% seen once. Broader study findings: TRBV5-6, TRBV5-1 and TRBV20-1 belonged to a set of about five TRBV segments that were more frequent in patients than controls.

The antigens of these receptors remain unknown. Source material: blood. These receptors were collected from a girl aged 2 to 17 with multiple sclerosis.

The CDR3 nucleotides read TGTGCCAGCAGCTTAGTATCATTGGGGACTGAAGCTTTCTTT. It codes for CASSLVSLGTEAFF. The chain has TRBV11-2 and TRBJ1-1, with no clear D. CDR1 is SGHAT and CDR2 is FQNNGV in the germline V gene. The CDR3 loop spans 14 amino acids. V shed 1 base and J shed 5 bases, with 11 bases lying between them.

This clonotype was observed many times. The V call is TRBV5-1, the J call TRBJ2-7; 7 bases are a match to TRBD1. Looked up from germline, CDR1 is SGHRS and CDR2 is YFSETQ. The J segment lost 2 bases and the V segment lost 2 bases, leaving 4 bases of the junction unmatched. This CDR3 is 14 amino acids long. This chain's CDR3 is CASSLGTATYEQYF. As DNA, the CDR3 is TGCGCCAGCAGCTTAGGGACAGCAACCTACGAGCAGTACTTC.

In this sample, this clonotype turned up a few times. V is TRBV7-2 and J is TRBJ2-1; D gene ambiguous. This CDR3 comprises 13 residues. Per the germline V gene, CDR1 is SGHTA and CDR2 is FQGNSA. V lost 5 bases and J lost 7, with 12 bases in between. CDR3 nucleotides: TGTGCCAGCAGCCACCAAGTCGAAAATGAGCAGTTCTTC. Its protein is CASSHQVENEQFF.

This chain links TRBV16 with TRBJ2-1; TRBD2 matches 10 bases. Germline trimming cut 9 bases from V and 5 bases from J; bases unmatched to any gene: 16. The CDR3 length is 17 residues. Looked up from germline, CDR1 is KGHSY and CDR2 is FQNENV. The CDR3 loop reads CASSSGLAVRVDNEQFF. CDR3 nucleotides: TGTGCCAGTAGCTCCGGACTAGCGGTCCGGGTCGACAATGAGCAGTTCTTC.

This sequence joins TRBV30 and TRBJ2-2; D gene uncertain. The CDR3 runs 15 residues. The V end lost 4 bases, the J end lost 2 bases, and 14 bases lay between the germline ends. From germline, CDR1 is GTSNPN and CDR2 SVGIG (reference sequence). CDR3 bases: TGTGCCTGGAATCGCATCTACCAAAACACCGGGGAGCTGTTTTTT. Residues: CAWNRIYQNTGELFF.